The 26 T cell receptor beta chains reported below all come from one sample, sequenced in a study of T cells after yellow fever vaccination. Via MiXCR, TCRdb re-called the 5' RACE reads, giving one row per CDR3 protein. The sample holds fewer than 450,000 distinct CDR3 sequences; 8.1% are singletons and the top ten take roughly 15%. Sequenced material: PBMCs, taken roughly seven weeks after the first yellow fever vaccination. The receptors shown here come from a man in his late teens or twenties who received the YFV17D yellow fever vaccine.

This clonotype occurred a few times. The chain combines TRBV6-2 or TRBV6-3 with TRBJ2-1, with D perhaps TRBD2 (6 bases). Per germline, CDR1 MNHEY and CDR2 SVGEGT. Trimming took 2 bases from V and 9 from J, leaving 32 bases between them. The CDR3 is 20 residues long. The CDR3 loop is CASSYRTFPRLGGSWGEQFF. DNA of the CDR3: TGTGCCAGCAGTTACCGAACCTTCCCTAGGCTAGGAGGGTCCTGGGGTGAGCAGTTCTTC.

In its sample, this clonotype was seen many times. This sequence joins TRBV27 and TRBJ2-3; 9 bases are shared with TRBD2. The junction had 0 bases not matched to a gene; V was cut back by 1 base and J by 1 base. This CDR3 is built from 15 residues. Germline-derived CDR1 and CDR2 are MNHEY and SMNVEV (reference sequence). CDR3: CASSLLAGGTDTQYF. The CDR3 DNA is TGTGCCAGCAGTTTATTAGCGGGGGGCACAGATACGCAGTATTTT.

This CDR3 reads CASSLGTGPTDTQYF. In DNA form, the CDR3 reads TGTGCCAGCAGTTTAGGGACAGGGCCCACAGATACGCAGTATTTT. This chain joins TRBV12-3 or TRBV12-4 and TRBJ2-3, with 8 bases aligning to TRBD1. J gave up 2 bases and V 1 base, and 2 bases lay outside the gene matches. This CDR3 contains 15 residues.

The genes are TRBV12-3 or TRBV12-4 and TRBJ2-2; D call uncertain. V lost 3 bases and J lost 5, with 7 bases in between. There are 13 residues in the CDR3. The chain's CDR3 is CASSFHETGELFF. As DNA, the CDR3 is TGTGCCAGCAGTTTTCATGAGACCGGGGAGCTGTTTTTT.

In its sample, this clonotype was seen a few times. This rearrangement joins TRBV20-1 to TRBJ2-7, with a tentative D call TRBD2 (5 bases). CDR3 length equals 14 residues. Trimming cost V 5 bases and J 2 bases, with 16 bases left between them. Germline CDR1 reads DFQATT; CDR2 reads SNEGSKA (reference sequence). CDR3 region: CSAPGLDGTYEQYV. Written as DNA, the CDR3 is TGCAGTGCTCCAGGCCTCGACGGGACCTACGAGCAGTACGTC.

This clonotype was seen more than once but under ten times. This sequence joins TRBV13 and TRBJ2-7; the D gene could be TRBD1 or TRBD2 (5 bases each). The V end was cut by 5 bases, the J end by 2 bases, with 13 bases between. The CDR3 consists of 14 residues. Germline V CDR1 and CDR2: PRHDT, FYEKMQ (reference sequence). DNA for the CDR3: TGTGCCAGCAGCCGGGGACGGCCCGCCTACGAGCAGTACGTC. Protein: CASSRGRPAYEQYV.

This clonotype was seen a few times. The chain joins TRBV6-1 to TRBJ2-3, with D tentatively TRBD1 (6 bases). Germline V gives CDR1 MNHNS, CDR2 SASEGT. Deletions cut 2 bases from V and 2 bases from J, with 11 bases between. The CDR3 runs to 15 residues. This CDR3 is CASSETGRDTDTQYF. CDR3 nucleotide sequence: TGTGCCAGCAGTGAAACAGGGCGAGACACAGATACGCAGTATTTT.

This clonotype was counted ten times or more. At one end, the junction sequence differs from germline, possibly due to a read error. CDR3: CASSLGYGYTF. CDR3 in DNA: TGCGCCAGCAGCTTGGGATATGGCTACACCTTC. J is TRBJ1-2 and V is TRBV12-3 or TRBV12-4; D is unclear. The CDR3 covers 11 residues.

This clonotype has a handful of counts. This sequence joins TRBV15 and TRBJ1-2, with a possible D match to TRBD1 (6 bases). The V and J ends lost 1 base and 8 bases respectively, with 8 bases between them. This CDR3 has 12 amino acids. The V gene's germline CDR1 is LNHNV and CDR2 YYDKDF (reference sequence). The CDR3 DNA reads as TGTGCCACCAGCAGAGTGGACAGCGGCTACACCTTC. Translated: CATSRVDSGYTF.

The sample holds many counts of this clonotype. As DNA, the CDR3 is TGTGCCAGCAGCTTATTGAATTCACCCCTCCACTTT. This translates into CASSLLNSPLHF. The gene calls are TRBV7-2 and TRBJ1-6; D ambiguous. The V and J ends lost 2 bases and 7 bases respectively, with 3 bases between them. From germline, CDR1 is SGHTA and CDR2 FQGNSA. The CDR3 has 12 residues.

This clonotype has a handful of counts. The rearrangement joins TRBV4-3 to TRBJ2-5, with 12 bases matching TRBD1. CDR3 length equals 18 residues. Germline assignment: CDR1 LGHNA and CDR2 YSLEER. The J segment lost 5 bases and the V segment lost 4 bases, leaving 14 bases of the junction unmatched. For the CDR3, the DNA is TGCGCCAGCAGCCCGTCACCCTTCGGGACAGGGGGCGGGGAGACCCAGTACTTC. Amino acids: CASSPSPFGTGGGETQYF.

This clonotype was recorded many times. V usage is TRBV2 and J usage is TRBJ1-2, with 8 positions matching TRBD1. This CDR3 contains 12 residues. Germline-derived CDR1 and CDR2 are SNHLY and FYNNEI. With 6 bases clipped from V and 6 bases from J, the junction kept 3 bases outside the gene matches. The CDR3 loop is CASSEQGDGYTF. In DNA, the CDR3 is TGTGCCAGCAGCGAACAGGGGGATGGCTACACCTTC.

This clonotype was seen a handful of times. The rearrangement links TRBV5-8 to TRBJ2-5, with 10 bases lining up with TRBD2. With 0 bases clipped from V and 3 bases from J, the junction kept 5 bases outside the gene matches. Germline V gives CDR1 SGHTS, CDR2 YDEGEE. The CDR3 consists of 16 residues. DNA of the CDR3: TGTGCCAGCAGCTTGGCCATAGCGGGGGGTGAAGAGACCCAGTACTTC. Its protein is CASSLAIAGGEETQYF.

CDR3 in amino acids: CASSHYRGLRTTEAFF. CDR3 bases: TGCGCCAGCAGCCATTACAGGGGGTTGAGGACCACTGAAGCTTTCTTT. The chain combines TRBV4-3 with TRBJ1-1; 8 bases are shared with TRBD1. CDR3 length equals 16 residues. Per germline, CDR1 LGHNA and CDR2 YSLEER. J was trimmed by 4 bases and V by 3 bases; bases with no gene match: 10.

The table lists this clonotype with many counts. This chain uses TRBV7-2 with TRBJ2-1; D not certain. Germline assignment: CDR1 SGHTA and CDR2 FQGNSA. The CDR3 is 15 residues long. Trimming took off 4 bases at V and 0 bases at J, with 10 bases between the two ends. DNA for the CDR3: TGTGCCAGCAGCTCAGACCAGAGCTCCTACAATGAGCAGTTCTTC. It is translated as CASSSDQSSYNEQFF.

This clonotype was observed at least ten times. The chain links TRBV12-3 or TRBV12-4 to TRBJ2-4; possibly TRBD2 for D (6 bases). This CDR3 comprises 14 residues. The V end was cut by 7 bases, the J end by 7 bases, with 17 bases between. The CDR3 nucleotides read TGTGCCAGCACCAATTACGGGGGAAGGAACATTCAGTACTTC. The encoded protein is CASTNYGGRNIQYF.

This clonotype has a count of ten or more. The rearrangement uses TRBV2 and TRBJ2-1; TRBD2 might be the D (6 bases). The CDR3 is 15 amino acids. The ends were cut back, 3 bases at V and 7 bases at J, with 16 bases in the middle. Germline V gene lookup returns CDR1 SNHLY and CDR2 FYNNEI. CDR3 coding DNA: TGTGCCAGCAGTGACATAGCGGTCGAGTTGAATGAGCAGTTCTTC. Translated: CASSDIAVELNEQFF.

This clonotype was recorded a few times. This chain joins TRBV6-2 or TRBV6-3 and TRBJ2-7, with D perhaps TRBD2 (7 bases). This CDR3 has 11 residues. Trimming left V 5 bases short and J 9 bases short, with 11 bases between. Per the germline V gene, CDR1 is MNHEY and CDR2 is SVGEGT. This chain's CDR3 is CASSQGGVQYF. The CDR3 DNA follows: TGTGCCAGCAGTCAAGGGGGGGTGCAGTACTTC.

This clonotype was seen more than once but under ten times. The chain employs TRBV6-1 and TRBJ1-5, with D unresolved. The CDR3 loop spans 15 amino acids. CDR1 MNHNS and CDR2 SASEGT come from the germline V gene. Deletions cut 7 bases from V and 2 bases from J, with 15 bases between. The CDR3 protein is CASNPYPVGNQPQHF. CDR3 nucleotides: TGTGCCAGCAACCCATACCCCGTTGGCAATCAGCCCCAGCATTTT.

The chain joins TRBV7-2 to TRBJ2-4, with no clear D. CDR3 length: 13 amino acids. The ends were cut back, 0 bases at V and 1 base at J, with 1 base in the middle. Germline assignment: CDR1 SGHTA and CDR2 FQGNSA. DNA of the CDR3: TGTGCCAGCAGCTTAGCGGCCAAAAACATTCAGTACTTC. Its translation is CASSLAAKNIQYF.

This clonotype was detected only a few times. As DNA, the CDR3 is TGCGCCAGCAGCTCGGGCAGCGGACTCAATGAAAAACTGTTTTTT. As protein: CASSSGSGLNEKLFF. The V call is TRBV5-1, the J call TRBJ1-4, with D unclear. Germline V lookup: CDR1 SGHRS, CDR2 YFSETQ. Trimming took off 3 bases at V and 5 bases at J, with 14 bases between the two ends. The CDR3 is 15 residues long.

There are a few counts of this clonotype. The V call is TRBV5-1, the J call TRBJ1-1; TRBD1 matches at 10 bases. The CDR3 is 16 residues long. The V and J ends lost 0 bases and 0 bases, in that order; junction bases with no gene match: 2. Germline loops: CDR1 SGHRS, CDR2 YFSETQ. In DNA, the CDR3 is TGCGCCAGCAGCTTGGGACAGGGGGCAGTGAACACTGAAGCTTTCTTT. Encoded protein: CASSLGQGAVNTEAFF. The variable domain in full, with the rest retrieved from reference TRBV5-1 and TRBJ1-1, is KAGVTQTPRYLIKTRGQQVTLSCSPISGHRSVSWYQQTPGQGLQFLFEYFSETQRNKGNFPGRFSGRQFSNSRSEMNVSTLELGDSALYLCASSLGQGAVNTEAFFGQGTRLTVV.

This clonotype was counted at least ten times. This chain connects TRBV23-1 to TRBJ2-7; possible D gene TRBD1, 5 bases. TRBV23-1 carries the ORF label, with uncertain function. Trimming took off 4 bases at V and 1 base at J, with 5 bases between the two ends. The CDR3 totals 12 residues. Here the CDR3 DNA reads TGCGCCAGCAGTCGACAGTCCTACGAGCAGTACTTC. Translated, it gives CASSRQSYEQYF.

CDR3 DNA: TGCGCCAGCAGCCAAGGGAGACAGGGGGCATCTGGGGCCAACGTCCTGACTTTC. It specifies CASSQGRQGASGANVLTF. V is TRBV4-1 and J is TRBJ2-6; 10 bases align to TRBD1. V lost 1 base and J lost 1; bases outside the gene matches: 4. The germline V gene encodes CDR1 MGHRA and CDR2 YSYEKL. The CDR3 extends over 18 amino acids.

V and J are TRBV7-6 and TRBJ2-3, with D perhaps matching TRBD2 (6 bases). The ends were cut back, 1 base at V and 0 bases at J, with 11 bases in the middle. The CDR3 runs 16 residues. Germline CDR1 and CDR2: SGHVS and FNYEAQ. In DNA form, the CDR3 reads TGTGCCAGCAGCTTAGTAGCGGAGACTAGCACAGATACGCAGTATTTT. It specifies CASSLVAETSTDTQYF.

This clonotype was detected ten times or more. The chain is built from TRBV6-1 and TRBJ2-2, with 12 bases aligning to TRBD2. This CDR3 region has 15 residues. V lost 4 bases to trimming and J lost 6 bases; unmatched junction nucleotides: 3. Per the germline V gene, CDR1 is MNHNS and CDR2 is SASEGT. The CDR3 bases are TGTGCCAGCAGTGGTCTAGCGGGGGGGCCCGGGGAGCTGTTTTTT. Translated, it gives CASSGLAGGPGELFF.